The 32 T cell receptor beta chains reported below all come from one sample, sequenced in a study of ipilimumab plus nivolumab after autologous stem cell transplantation. Clones were sequenced by immunoSEQ multiplex PCR, and TCRdb holds only the in-frame ones, with some missing. The table lists roughly 86,000 clones, approximately 86% of them singletons. The material was PBMCs, obtained in a trial of ipilimumab plus nivolumab as post-transplant consolidation. Receptors originate from a male donor with diffuse large B-cell lymphoma.

The chain carries TRBV15 and TRBJ2-5; D possibly corresponds to TRBD2 (7 bases). This CDR3 is 14 amino acids long. Per germline, CDR1 LNHNV and CDR2 YYDKDF (reference sequence). Trimming took off 4 bases at V and 4 bases at J, with 13 bases between the two ends. CDR3 loop: CATSKGGAIETQYF. CDR3 in DNA: TGTGCCACCAGCAAGGGGGGGGCTATAGAGACCCAGTACTTC.

The chain uses TRBV14 and TRBJ1-1; 7 bases align to TRBD1. After removal of 4 bases from V and 12 bases from J, the junction contained 20 bases not matched to a gene. The CDR3 contains 16 residues. Germline V gene sequence: CDR1 SGHDN, CDR2 FVKESK. CDR3 region: CASSRGGGSETQKTFF. The CDR3 region has the DNA TGTGCCAGCAGCCGAGGGGGCGGTTCGGAAACCCAGAAAACTTTCTTT.

This clone was found a few times. The rearrangement uses TRBV10-3 and TRBJ2-3; D is unresolved. V was pared by 0 bases and J by 1 base, with 5 bases between. This CDR3 has 14 residues. The germline CDR1 and CDR2 sequences are ENHRY and SYGVKD. The CDR3 is CAISESVGTDTQYF. CDR3 sequence (DNA): TGTGCCATCAGTGAGTCAGTGGGCACAGATACGCAGTATTTT.

This clone is a singleton in its sample. The V call is TRBV6-6, the J call TRBJ2-3; D possibly corresponds to TRBD2 (6 bases). The V gene's germline CDR1 is MNHNY and CDR2 SVGAGI (reference sequence). This CDR3 region has 14 residues. Trimming took 2 bases from V and 1 from J, leaving 7 bases between them. The chain's CDR3 is CASSYPGGTDTQYF. CDR3 coding DNA: TGTGCCAGCAGTTACCCGGGGGGCACAGATACGCAGTATTTT.

The chain employs TRBV13 and TRBJ1-2, with TRBD1 matching over 8 bases. Looked up from germline, CDR1 is PRHDT and CDR2 is FYEKMQ (reference sequence). V was pared by 0 bases and J by 4 bases, with 13 bases of the junction left unmatched. The CDR3 is 18 residues long. The CDR3 nucleotides are TGTGCCAGCAGCTTAGGCTTGAGCCAGGGGGCGAGTAGCTATGGCTACACCTTC. The encoded protein is CASSLGLSQGASSYGYTF.

The rearrangement links TRBV5-4 to TRBJ2-5; 14 nucleotides agree with TRBD2. CDR3 length: 16 amino acids. The V and J ends lost 3 bases and 2 bases, in that order; junction bases with no gene match: 3. CDR1 SGHNT and CDR2 YYREEE come from the germline V gene (reference sequence). CDR3 nucleotide sequence: TGTGCCAGCAGCTCTGGGACTAGCGGGAGACAAGAGACCCAGTACTTC. Protein product: CASSSGTSGRQETQYF. The full variable domain, its missing parts supplied by reference TRBV5-4 and TRBJ2-5, is ETGVTQSPTHLIKTRGQQVTLRCSSQSGHNTVSWYQQALGQGPQFIFQYYREEENGRGNFPPRFSGLQFPNYSSELNVNALELDDSALYLCASSSGTSGRQETQYFGPGTRLLVL.

In its sample, this clone was seen once. The chain carries TRBV10-2 and TRBJ1-3, with a tentative D call TRBD1 (6 bases). Germline V lookup: CDR1 WSHSY, CDR2 SAAADI. This CDR3 spans 14 amino acids. Trimming shortened V by 7 bases and J by 1 base, and 11 bases separated the two germline ends. The CDR3 here is CASMGGGSGNTIYF. CDR3 coding DNA: TGCGCCAGCATGGGAGGGGGATCTGGAAACACCATATATTTT.

The rearrangement uses TRBV27 and TRBJ1-2; D remains unclear. CDR1 is MNHEY and CDR2 is SMNVEV in the germline V gene (reference sequence). Trimming took off 0 bases at V and 8 bases at J, with 13 bases between the two ends. This CDR3 has 14 amino acids. For the CDR3, the DNA is TGTGCCAGCAGTTTATCTTGGGAAACGGCGGGCTACACCTTC. Its protein is CASSLSWETAGYTF.

The rearrangement links TRBV25-1 to TRBJ2-3, with 10 bases fitting TRBD2. Looked up from germline, CDR1 is MGHDK and CDR2 is SYGVNS. Losses at the gene ends were 3 bases for V and 2 bases for J; bases not matched to a gene: 8. The CDR3 extends over 17 amino acids. The CDR3 reads CASSDSGLAEVTDTQYF. The CDR3 nucleotides read TGTGCCAGCAGTGACTCCGGACTAGCGGAGGTCACAGATACGCAGTATTTT. Full variable domain (outside the CDR3, taken from reference TRBV25-1 and TRBJ2-3): EADIYQTPRYLVIGTGKKITLECSQTMGHDKMYWYQQDPGMELHLIHYSYGVNSTEKGDLSSESTVSRIRTEHFPLTLESARPSHTSQYLCASSDSGLAEVTDTQYFGPGTRLTVL.

The CDR3 nucleotides are TGTGCCAGCAGCTTATCCGCCCCTTTTACAGGGCCAGATACGCAGTATTTT. Translation gives CASSLSAPFTGPDTQYF. This chain uses TRBV5-4 with TRBJ2-3, with a weak D call TRBD1 (6 bases). The germline V and J ends were trimmed by 2 bases and 4 bases, with 20 bases remaining between them. The CDR3 covers 17 residues. CDR1 and CDR2 from the germline V gene are SGHNT and YYREEE (reference sequence).

V is TRBV13 and J is TRBJ1-2; TRBD1 matches at 7 bases. V lost 5 bases to trimming and J lost 7 bases; unmatched junction nucleotides: 13. This CDR3 comprises 15 residues. CDR1 is PRHDT, CDR2 FYEKMQ, per germline (reference sequence). Written as DNA, the CDR3 is TGTGCCAGCAGCACCGGACAGGCACTTTCGGGTGGCTACACCTTC. This sequence encodes CASSTGQALSGGYTF.

The chain joins TRBV7-4 to TRBJ2-2; tentatively, D is TRBD1 or TRBD2 (6 bases each). V shed 1 base and J shed 10 bases, with 16 bases lying between them. The CDR3 has 15 amino acids. Germline V gene data show CDR1 as SGHVT and CDR2 as SQSDAQ. CDR3 residues: CASSLEGGCPKELFF. CDR3 DNA: TGTGCCAGCAGCTTAGAGGGGGGCTGTCCGAAGGAGCTGTTTTTT.

V and J are TRBV5-1 and TRBJ2-2; possibly TRBD1 for D (5 bases). V was pared by 6 bases and J by 3 bases, with 15 bases between. Germline V gene data show CDR1 as SGHRS and CDR2 as YFSETQ. The CDR3 loop spans 15 amino acids. This CDR3 is CASTETDSYTGELFF. The CDR3 DNA is TGCGCCAGCACCGAAACCGACAGCTACACCGGGGAGCTGTTTTTT.

The sample holds a few counts of this clone. The rearrangement joins TRBV11-2 to TRBJ1-4; no definite D call. The V end was cut by 2 bases, the J end by 5 bases, with 12 bases between. Germline assignment: CDR1 SGHAT and CDR2 FQNNGV. The CDR3 length is 15 residues. The CDR3 region has the DNA TGTGCCAGCAGCTTAATACCGAGGGTAAATGAAAAACTGTTTTTT. This gives the protein CASSLIPRVNEKLFF.

The chain employs TRBV27 and TRBJ2-3, with no clear D. Germline V gene sequence: CDR1 MNHEY, CDR2 SMNVEV (reference sequence). V lost 6 bases, J lost 6 bases, and 13 bases lay in between. The CDR3 extends over 13 amino acids. The CDR3 is CASSRPPPDTQYF. The CDR3, as DNA: TGTGCCAGCAGCCGTCCGCCGCCGGATACGCAGTATTTT.

V usage is TRBV7-8 and J usage is TRBJ1-2; D is uncertain. Trimming pared 8 bases from V and 5 bases from J, leaving 15 bases between. The length of the CDR3 is 13 residues. From germline, CDR1 is SGHVS and CDR2 FQNEAQ. The CDR3: CASSARSDYGYTF. DNA for the CDR3: TGTGCCAGCTCAGCCAGGAGCGATTATGGCTACACCTTC. Supplemented by reference TRBV7-8 and TRBJ1-2, the full variable domain reads GAGVSQSPRYKVAKRGQDVALRCDPISGHVSLFWYQQALGQGPEFLTYFQNEAQLDKSGLPSDRFFAERPEGSVSTLKIQRTQQEDSAVYLCASSARSDYGYTFGSGTRLTVV.

This clone was detected many times. The rearrangement joins TRBV18 to TRBJ2-1; the D is unclear. The V end lost 6 bases, the J end lost 4 bases, and 16 bases lay between the germline ends. Germline V gene data show CDR1 as KGHSH and CDR2 as LQKENI. The CDR3 covers 15 residues. CDR3 DNA: TGTGCCAGCTCGGCGCGGACGAGGACGTACAATGAGCAGTTCTTC. It codes for CASSARTRTYNEQFF.

CDR3 sequence: CASSRGGGSYEQYF. The CDR3 DNA reads TGTGCCAGCAGCCGCGGCGGAGGGTCCTACGAGCAGTACTTC. The gene calls are TRBV7-8 and TRBJ2-7; a possible D gene is TRBD2 (6 bases). Germline lookup yields CDR1 SGHVS and CDR2 FQNEAQ. The CDR3 extends over 14 amino acids. Trimming pared 5 bases from V and 1 base from J, leaving 12 bases between.

The rearrangement uses TRBV9 and TRBJ2-7, with 10 bases that match TRBD1. The germline V gene encodes CDR1 SGDLS and CDR2 YYNGEE. There are 14 residues in the CDR3. Trimming at V came to 4 bases and at J to 7 bases, leaving 8 bases not matched to a gene. This CDR3 is CASSPGGTGEEQYF. CDR3 DNA: TGTGCCAGCAGCCCAGGGGGGACAGGGGAGGAGCAGTACTTC.

This clone turned up a few times. The chain couples TRBV19 to TRBJ1-2; D call uncertain. This CDR3 contains 16 residues. The V end was cut by 6 bases, the J end by 0 bases, with 17 bases between. Germline-derived CDR1 and CDR2 are LNHDA and SQIVND (reference sequence). The CDR3 nucleotides read TGTGCCAGTAGGCCCTTTCCGCCGGCTACTAACTATGGCTACACCTTC. Translating it yields CASRPFPPATNYGYTF.

This chain uses TRBV19 with TRBJ1-1; maybe TRBD1 (6 bases). CDR3 length: 14 residues. V gave up 5 bases and J gave up 0 bases, with 10 bases separating them. Germline V lookup: CDR1 LNHDA, CDR2 SQIVND (reference sequence). The CDR3 sequence is CASSRGQLNTEAFF. The CDR3 DNA is TGTGCCAGTAGTCGGGGACAATTGAACACTGAAGCTTTCTTT.

This chain connects TRBV10-3 to TRBJ2-1, with unresolved D. Germline-derived CDR1 and CDR2 are ENHRY and SYGVKD. This CDR3 has 12 residues. Trimming shortened V by 8 bases and J by 8 bases, and 13 bases separated the two germline ends. The CDR3 here is CAIGSSADEQFF. CDR3 DNA sequence: TGTGCCATCGGTAGCTCGGCCGATGAGCAGTTCTTC.

V and J are TRBV18 and TRBJ2-5; no reliable D call. In germline, CDR1 is KGHSH, CDR2 LQKENI. V lost 3 bases to trimming and J lost 2 bases, with 10 bases between them. This CDR3 region has 14 residues. CDR3 DNA: TGTGCCAGCTCACCCTCAAACGCTCAAGAGACCCAGTACTTC. It encodes CASSPSNAQETQYF.

This chain connects TRBV27 to TRBJ1-1; D gene unclear. This CDR3 region has 16 residues. The V gene lost 2 bases and the J gene lost 0 bases, with 13 bases spanning the gap. Per the germline V gene, CDR1 is MNHEY and CDR2 is SMNVEV (reference sequence). DNA for the CDR3: TGTGCCAGCAGTTTAAGTGGGCCGAGGATGAACACTGAAGCTTTCTTT. Its translation: CASSLSGPRMNTEAFF.

V is TRBV9 and J is TRBJ2-1, with 12 bases matching TRBD2. The CDR3 runs 16 residues. After removal of 0 bases from V and 9 bases from J, the junction contained 7 bases not matched to a gene. The germline gives CDR1 SGDLS, CDR2 YYNGEE. Written as DNA, the CDR3 is TGTGCCAGCAGCGTAGCTCTAGCGGGGGGGCTCAGTGAGCAGTTCTTC. Translating gives CASSVALAGGLSEQFF.

This clone came up once. The chain couples TRBV28 to TRBJ2-3, with 9 bases fitting TRBD1. Germline-derived CDR1 and CDR2 are MDHEN and SYDVKM. The V segment lost 6 bases and the J segment 5 bases; nucleotides outside the gene matches: 6. The CDR3 spans 14 residues. The DNA for the CDR3 is TGTGCCAGCAGCGGGACAGGGAGGGGAGATACGCAGTATTTT. It yields the protein CASSGTGRGDTQYF.

This sequence joins TRBV6-1 and TRBJ2-2; D remains unclear. Germline V lookup: CDR1 MNHNS, CDR2 SASEGT. V shed 8 bases and J shed 2 bases, with 12 bases lying between them. This CDR3 region has 14 residues. In DNA, the CDR3 is TGTGCCAGCTCGCATAGCAGAAACACCGGGGAGCTGTTTTTT. This translates into CASSHSRNTGELFF.

The chain employs TRBV9 and TRBJ2-3, with 8 bases matching TRBD2. The CDR3 is made up of 15 amino acids. Germline V gene lookup returns CDR1 SGDLS and CDR2 YYNGEE. V was pared by 4 bases and J by 6 bases, with 10 bases of the junction left unmatched. CDR3 coding DNA: TGTGCCAGCAGCCTGAAGACTAGCGCCTGGGATACGCAGTATTTT. Its protein is CASSLKTSAWDTQYF.

The rearrangement links TRBV5-1 to TRBJ1-2; the D gene is possibly TRBD1 (6 bases). Per germline, CDR1 SGHRS and CDR2 YFSETQ. Trimming shortened V by 6 bases and J by 7 bases, and 16 bases separated the two germline ends. This CDR3 has 13 residues. The CDR3 nucleotides are TGCGCCAGCACCCTGGAGGGGGTGACTGGCTACACCTTC. Residues: CASTLEGVTGYTF.

The rearrangement links TRBV19 to TRBJ2-7, with D perhaps matching TRBD1 (6 bases). CDR1 LNHDA and CDR2 SQIVND come from the germline V gene (reference sequence). Between the trimmed V and J ends, which lost 1 base and 5 bases, there was a span of 9 bases. This CDR3 region has 13 residues. The DNA for the CDR3 is TGTGCCAGTAGTATAGCCCGACAGGACGAGCAGTACTTC. This sequence encodes CASSIARQDEQYF.

This clone was recorded many times. The rearrangement links TRBV6-1 to TRBJ1-5; TRBD1 matches at 7 bases. The J segment lost 6 bases and the V segment lost 4 bases, leaving 15 bases of the junction unmatched. This CDR3 spans 17 amino acids. The germline V gene encodes CDR1 MNHNS and CDR2 SASEGT. CDR3 coding DNA: TGTGCCAGCAGTGTATTCCCGGGAGGGGGCGAGGGTCAGCCCCAGCATTTT. It encodes CASSVFPGGGEGQPQHF.

The rearrangement joins TRBV2 to TRBJ2-7; 7 bases match TRBD2. J lost 0 bases, V lost 6 bases, and 8 bases had no gene match. The CDR3 extends over 15 amino acids. Germline assignment: CDR1 SNHLY and CDR2 FYNNEI. The CDR3 here is CASSSGTTISYEQYF. CDR3 DNA: TGTGCCAGCAGCTCCGGGACTACAATCTCCTACGAGCAGTACTTC.